The 25 T cell receptor beta chains below come from one sample, sequenced in a study of CD8+CD57+ T cells in acquired aplastic anemia. The study profiled TCR beta VDJ and CDR3 using genomic DNA as template. TCRdb recomputed calls from the reads with MiXCR, one row per CDR3 protein. Here the sample spans about 400,000 distinct CDR3 sequences, about 70% being singletons. Sequencing was carried out using sorted CD4+, CD8+, or CD8+CD57+ T cells (not recorded which) from PBMCs. The receptors stem from a human donor in good health, serving as a control.

This chain links TRBV19 with TRBJ1-5, with 8 bases lining up with TRBD1. Looked up from germline, CDR1 is LNHDA and CDR2 is SQIVND (reference sequence). The CDR3 totals 13 residues. J lost 6 bases, V lost 5 bases, and 3 bases had no gene match. The CDR3 DNA sequence: TGTGCCAGTAGTGTCGGACAGGGTCAGCCCCAGCATTTT. Its protein product is CASSVGQGQPQHF. The full variable domain, completed using reference TRBV19 and TRBJ1-5, is DGGITQSPKYLFRKEGQNVTLSCEQNLNHDAMYWYRQDPGQGLRLIYYSQIVNDFQKGDIAEGYSVSREKKESFPLTVTSAQKNPTAFYLCASSVGQGQPQHFGDGTRLSIL.

This clonotype was counted a single time. A single base separates this from a much larger clone, so it may be a read error. This chain links TRBV27 with TRBJ1-1, with TRBD1 as a possible D gene (5 bases). Germline CDR1 and CDR2: MNHEY and SMNVEV (reference sequence). Trimming removed 2 bases from V and 6 bases from J, with 19 bases in between. The CDR3 sequence is 16 residues long. CDR3 DNA: TGTGCCAGCAGTTTAGCGTCGGGACCCCCTGTAGCTGAAGCTTTCTTT. It specifies CASSLASGPPVAEAFF.

The rearrangement uses TRBV25-1 and TRBJ1-2; TRBD1 is a possible D gene (5 bases). CDR3 length: 14 residues. The germline V gene encodes CDR1 MGHDK and CDR2 SYGVNS. The V and J ends lost 3 bases and 0 bases respectively, with 8 bases between them. CDR3 DNA sequence: TGTGCCAGCAGTGACGACAGCACTAACTATGGCTACACCTTC. Its protein product is CASSDDSTNYGYTF.

The chain joins TRBV20-1 to TRBJ2-4; 16 bases match TRBD2. J was trimmed by 0 bases and V by 6 bases; bases with no gene match: 11. This CDR3 contains 19 residues. Germline loops: CDR1 DFQATT, CDR2 SNEGSKA (reference sequence). The CDR3 spells CSATGTSGGALLAKNIQYF. As DNA, the CDR3 is TGCAGTGCCACCGGGACTAGCGGGGGGGCTCTCTTAGCCAAAAACATTCAGTACTTC.

This chain uses TRBV2 with TRBJ2-4, with 7 nucleotides matching TRBD1. The V and J ends lost 5 bases and 6 bases, in that order; junction bases with no gene match: 7. From germline, CDR1 is SNHLY and CDR2 FYNNEI. The CDR3 totals 14 residues. CDR3 DNA: TGTGCCAGCAGTACGACAGGGTGGGGAAACATTCAGTACTTC. Protein product: CASSTTGWGNIQYF. Together with reference TRBV2 and TRBJ2-4, the CDR3 gives the full variable domain: EPEVTQTPSHQVTQMGQEVILRCVPISNHLYFYWYRQILGQKVEFLVSFYNNEISEKSEIFDDQFSVERPDGSNFTLKIRSTKLEDSAMYFCASSTTGWGNIQYFGAGTRLSVL.

This clonotype was seen a few times. The chain has TRBV10-3 and TRBJ2-2; 9 nucleotides match TRBD1. The CDR3 consists of 15 residues. Trimming at V came to 8 bases and at J to 5 bases, leaving 9 bases not matched to a gene. Germline-derived CDR1 and CDR2 are ENHRY and SYGVKD. DNA for the CDR3: TGTGCCATCGGGGATACAGGGGGCTATACCGGGGAGCTGTTTTTT. As protein: CAIGDTGGYTGELFF.

A remark on this clonotype: At one end, the junction sequence differs from germline, possibly due to a read error. The V and J genes are TRBV9 and TRBJ2-3, with 9 nucleotides matching TRBD2. CDR3 length: 14 residues. Per the germline V gene, CDR1 is SGDLS and CDR2 is YYNGEE. The CDR3 bases are TGTGCCAGCAGCCCCCGACTAGCGGAGAGTTCCAATGATTTT. Translation gives CASSPRLAESSNDF.

The chain carries TRBV7-9 and TRBJ2-2, with 9 bases identical to TRBD2. V trimming: 3 bases; J trimming: 16 bases; junction bases outside the gene matches: 15. The CDR3 is 15 amino acids. CDR1 is SEHNR and CDR2 is FQNEAQ in the germline V gene (reference sequence). CDR3 residues: CASSFQRSGGSDEFF. DNA of the CDR3: TGTGCCAGCAGCTTTCAAAGGAGCGGGGGGAGCGATGAGTTTTTT.

The chain links TRBV7-2 to TRBJ1-1; D call uncertain. From germline, CDR1 is SGHTA and CDR2 FQGNSA. This CDR3 region has 14 residues. V lost 5 bases and J 1 base, leaving 11 bases between the germline ends. The CDR3 sequence: CASSPGVRNTEAFF. In DNA, the CDR3 is TGTGCCAGCAGCCCCGGGGTGAGGAACACTGAAGCTTTCTTT.

This clonotype was observed many times. V usage is TRBV5-6 and J usage is TRBJ2-7; D perhaps matches TRBD1 (5 bases). The CDR3 extends over 14 amino acids. Trimming shortened V by 1 base and J by 5 bases, and 13 bases separated the two germline ends. CDR1 is SGHDT, CDR2 YYEEEE, per germline. The CDR3 reads CASSLWAGSNEQYF. Written as DNA, the CDR3 is TGTGCCAGCAGCTTGTGGGCAGGGTCAAACGAGCAGTACTTC.

This clonotype was detected ten times or more. V gene TRBV4-1 combines with J gene TRBJ1-4, with 7 nucleotides matching TRBD1. V lost 1 base to trimming and J lost 5 bases; unmatched junction nucleotides: 1. Germline-derived CDR1 and CDR2 are MGHRA and YSYEKL. The CDR3 consists of 14 residues. The CDR3 coding sequence is TGCGCCAGCAGCCAAGGGACAGGAAATGAAAAACTGTTTTTT. This translates into CASSQGTGNEKLFF.

This chain connects TRBV12-3 or TRBV12-4 to TRBJ1-3; D is uncertain. The CDR3 is 17 residues long. Trimming pared 7 bases from V and 5 bases from J, leaving 24 bases between. CDR3 coding DNA: TGTGCCAGCACTACATCACCAGATCGGTCGGGGAGAAACACCATATATTTT. It yields the protein CASTTSPDRSGRNTIYF.

This clonotype is a singleton in its sample. One end of the junction fails to match germline, which may point to a read error. The chain links TRBV19 to TRBJ2-7, with no clear D. The CDR3 covers 14 residues. Germline CDR1 reads LNHDA; CDR2 reads SQIVND (reference sequence). The CDR3 loop is CASSLGSVVYELYF. The CDR3 region has the DNA TGTGCCAGTAGTCTCGGTTCAGTGGTCTACGAGCTCTACTTT.

This clonotype was seen only a few times. Germline and junction disagree at one end, which may indicate a read error. The chain links TRBV7-2 to TRBJ1-1, with unresolved D. The germline V gene encodes CDR1 SGHTA and CDR2 FQGNSA. The CDR3 runs 14 residues. CDR3 residues: CASSLSAGRNSPLF. In DNA, the CDR3 is TGTGCCAGCAGCTTAAGTGCAGGACGTAATTCACCCCTCTTT.

J is TRBJ1-5 and V is TRBV19; D ambiguous. Germline CDR1 is LNHDA and CDR2 is SQIVND (reference sequence). The germline V and J ends were trimmed by 5 bases and 15 bases, with 23 bases remaining between them. The CDR3 is 14 residues long. CDR3 in DNA: TGTGCCAGTAGTCTCAGGCGGAGCAATCAGACCCTGCATTTT. This gives the protein CASSLRRSNQTLHF.

This clonotype was counted ten times or more. The chain uses TRBV5-1 and TRBJ2-6; 11 bases match TRBD1. The V gene end was trimmed by 4 bases and the J gene end by 1 base; junction bases not matched to a gene: 7. CDR1 is SGHRS and CDR2 is YFSETQ in the germline V gene. The CDR3 has 18 amino acids. The CDR3: CASSTTGQGVSGANVLTF. The CDR3 region has the DNA TGCGCCAGCAGCACCACGGGACAGGGGGTATCTGGGGCCAACGTCCTGACTTTC.

Concerning this clonotype: The conserved final phenylalanine or tryptophan is absent from the CDR3, which likely points to a read error. No DNA is shown, since the ends of the CDR3 on it are uncertain; the CDR3 is the one TCRdb lists. This rearrangement joins TRBV2 to TRBJ2-3; TRBD1 reflects the table's D call only, with no check against the DNA. The length of the CDR3 is 11 amino acids, counting both ends. Germline V gene data show CDR1 as SNHLY and CDR2 as FYNNEI. The chain's CDR3 is CASRIRQGRDY.

The V gene is TRBV2, the J gene TRBJ2-7; 10 bases agree with TRBD1. Germline V gene data show CDR1 as SNHLY and CDR2 as FYNNEI. The CDR3 sequence is 16 residues long. The V gene end was trimmed by 10 bases and the J gene end by 0 bases; junction bases not matched to a gene: 12. CDR3 sequence (DNA): TGTGCCATATCCCCGGGACAGGGGAGGAACTCCTACGAGCAGTACTTC. Its translation is CAISPGQGRNSYEQYF.

This clonotype turned up a few times. This chain connects TRBV24-1 to TRBJ2-5; D gene unclear. V shed 2 bases and J shed 5 bases, with 8 bases lying between them. CDR1 KGHDR and CDR2 SFDVKD come from the germline V gene. The CDR3 covers 13 residues. The CDR3 DNA sequence: TGTGCCACCAGTGATTACCCGTACGAGACCCAGTACTTC. Amino acid sequence: CATSDYPYETQYF.

V and J are TRBV9 and TRBJ1-6, with D possibly being TRBD1 (6 bases). The CDR3 spans 14 residues. Trimming pared 2 bases from V and 5 bases from J, leaving 8 bases between. Germline CDR1 is SGDLS and CDR2 is YYNGEE. DNA of the CDR3: TGTGCCAGCAGCGTTTACAGGGATAATTCACCCCTCCACTTT. It specifies CASSVYRDNSPLHF.

This clonotype was recorded many times. The chain combines TRBV9 with TRBJ1-1, with 9 bases fitting TRBD1. V lost 3 bases, J lost 5 bases, and 5 bases stayed unmatched. Germline-derived CDR1 and CDR2 are SGDLS and YYNGEE. CDR3 length: 14 residues. Here the CDR3 DNA reads TGTGCCAGCAGCGAGGTACAGGGGGCTACTGAAGCTTTCTTT. It specifies CASSEVQGATEAFF.

Remarks on this clonotype: A read error may account for a junction end that differs from germline. This sequence joins TRBV9 and TRBJ2-1; 7 bases agree with TRBD2. This CDR3 region has 15 residues. In germline, CDR1 is SGDLS, CDR2 YYNGEE. CDR3 protein: CASSLLGRGFNEEFF. CDR3 nucleotides: TGTGCCAGTAGCTTGCTAGGGAGGGGCTTTAATGAGGAGTTCTTC. The whole variable domain, remainder taken from reference TRBV9 and TRBJ2-1, is DSGVTQTPKHLITATGQRVTLRCSPRSGDLSVYWYQQSLDQGLQFLIQYYNGEERAKGNILERFSAQQFPDLHSELNLSSLELGDSALYFCASSLLGRGFNEEFFGPGTRLTVL.

This clonotype appeared many times. This chain connects TRBV9 to TRBJ2-5; TRBD2 matches at 8 bases. Unmatched junction bases numbered 6, after V lost 6 bases and J lost 5 bases. The CDR3 loop spans 13 amino acids. In germline, CDR1 is SGDLS, CDR2 YYNGEE. CDR3 DNA sequence: TGTGCCAGCACGGGGGGGCCGAGGGAGACCCAGTACTTC. This encodes CASTGGPRETQYF.

J is TRBJ1-2 and V is TRBV5-4, with D possibly matching TRBD1 (6 bases). The CDR3 loop spans 13 amino acids. V was cut by 7 bases and J by 6 bases, with 16 bases left in between. Germline V gene data show CDR1 as SGHNT and CDR2 as YYREEE (reference sequence). The chain's CDR3 is CASGIQGGNGYTF. The DNA of the CDR3 is TGTGCCAGCGGGATACAGGGCGGAAATGGCTACACCTTC.

This clonotype came up many times. The V and J genes are TRBV20-1 and TRBJ2-7; 11 bases fit TRBD1. After removal of 3 bases from V and 6 bases from J, the junction contained 7 bases not matched to a gene. Germline assignment: CDR1 DFQATT and CDR2 SNEGSKA (reference sequence). The CDR3 is 14 residues long. CDR3 in DNA: TGCAGTGCTAGGGACAGGGGGCTTTGGAGCGAGCAGTACTTC. Its translation: CSARDRGLWSEQYF.